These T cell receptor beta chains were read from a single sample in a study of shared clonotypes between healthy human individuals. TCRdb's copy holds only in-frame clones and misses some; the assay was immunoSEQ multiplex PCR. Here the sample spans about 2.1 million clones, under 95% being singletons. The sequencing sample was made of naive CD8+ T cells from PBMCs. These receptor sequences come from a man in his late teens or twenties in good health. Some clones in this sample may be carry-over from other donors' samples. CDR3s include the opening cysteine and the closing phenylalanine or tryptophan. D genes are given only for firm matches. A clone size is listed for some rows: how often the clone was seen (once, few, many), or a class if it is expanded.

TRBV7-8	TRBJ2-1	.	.	TGTGCCAGCAGCTTAATGAGGACTGCCCATGAGCAGTTCTTC	CASSLMRTAHEQFF
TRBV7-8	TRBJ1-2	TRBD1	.	TGTGCCAGCAGCTCGTCCCGGGACAGGGGTTTGGTCTATGGCTACACCTTC	CASSSSRDRGLVYGYTF
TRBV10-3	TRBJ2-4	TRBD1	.	TGTGCCACCGAAGCCGGGACAGGGGGCGTGGGGGGAAACATTCAGTACTTC	CATEAGTGGVGGNIQYF
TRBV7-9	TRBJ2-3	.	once	TGTGCCAGCAGCCAAAAACTACAGGAAAAGGATACGCAGTATTTT	CASSQKLQEKDTQYF
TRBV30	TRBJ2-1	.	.	TGTGCCTGGAGTGTACGGCTGACTTACCTATACAATGAGCAGTTCTTC	CAWSVRLTYLYNEQFF
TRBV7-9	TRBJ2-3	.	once	TGTGCCAGCAGCTTAGGACAGATTGTGGATACGCAGTATTTT	CASSLGQIVDTQYF
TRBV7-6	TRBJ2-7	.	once	TGTGCCAGCAGCTCAGGTCCCGAGCAGTACTTC	CASSSGPEQYF
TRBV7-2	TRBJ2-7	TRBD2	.	TGTGCCAGCAGCTTAGCGGGGACTAGCGAGCAGTACTTC	CASSLAGTSEQYF
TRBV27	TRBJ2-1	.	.	TGTGCCAGCAGTTTATCCCGGACGGGGTACTACAATGAGCAGTTCTTC	CASSLSRTGYYNEQFF
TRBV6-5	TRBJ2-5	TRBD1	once	TGTGCCAGCAGTTACTGGGACAGCCCCGGAGAGACCCAGTACTTC	CASSYWDSPGETQYF
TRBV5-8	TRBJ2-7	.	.	TGTGCCAGCAGCTTGCAAGGGTCCGGGTCACCTTCTGGGCAGTACTTC	CASSLQGSGSPSGQYF
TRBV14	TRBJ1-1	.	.	TGTGCCAGCAGCCAAAGAACCGATGACACTGAAGCTTTCTTT	CASSQRTDDTEAFF
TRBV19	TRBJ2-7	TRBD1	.	TGTGCCAGTAGTCCCTCGGGGACAGGGATCGACGAGCAGTACTTC	CASSPSGTGIDEQYF
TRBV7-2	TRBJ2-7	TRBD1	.	TGTGCCAGCAGCCCCCGCGGGACAGGGTTCTACGAGCAGTACTTC	CASSPRGTGFYEQYF
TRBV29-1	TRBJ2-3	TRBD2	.	TGCAGCGTTGAAGTGTTGACTAGCGGGTTCCATCTTCGCGCAGATACGCAGTATTTT	CSVEVLTSGFHLRADTQYF
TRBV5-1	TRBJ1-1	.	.	TGCGCCAGCAGCTTTACAGGGCCTGAAGCTTTCTTT	CASSFTGPEAFF
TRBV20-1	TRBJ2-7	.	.	TGCAGTGCTACTTTCCGGGCCCCCTTATACTTC	CSATFRAPLYF
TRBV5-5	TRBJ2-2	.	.	TGTGCCAGCAGCTTGGAGGACCCCCTCCCCGGGGAGCTGTTTTTT	CASSLEDPLPGELFF
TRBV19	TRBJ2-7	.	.	TGTGCCAGTGGGGACACCCCCTCCTACGAGCAGTACTTC	CASGDTPSYEQYF
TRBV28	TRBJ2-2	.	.	TGTGCCAGCTGTAGGGAGACGAACGCCGGGGAGCTGTTTTTT	CASCRETNAGELFF
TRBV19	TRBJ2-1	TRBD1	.	TGTGCCAGTAGTCAAGGACAGGGCCTCTACAATGAGCAGTTCTTC	CASSQGQGLYNEQFF
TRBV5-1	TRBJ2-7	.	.	TGCGCCAGCAGCTTGGTCAGAGGGCGGGATGGGACCTACGAGCAGTACTTC	CASSLVRGRDGTYEQYF
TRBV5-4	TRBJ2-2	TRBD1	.	TGTGCCAGCAGGGGGACAGGGGAACAAGGTTACACCGGGGAGCTGTTTTTT	CASRGTGEQGYTGELFF
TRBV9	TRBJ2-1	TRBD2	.	TGTGCCAGCAGCGTATCTCAAACGCCGGGACTAGTTGACAATGAGCAGTTCTTC	CASSVSQTPGLVDNEQFF
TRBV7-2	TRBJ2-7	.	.	TGTGCCAGCAGCCCTATGGCAGGGGTCTACGAGCAGTACTTC	CASSPMAGVYEQYF
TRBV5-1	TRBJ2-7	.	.	TGCGCCAGCAGATCAGACATCGAGCAGTACTTC	CASRSDIEQYF
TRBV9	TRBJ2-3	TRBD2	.	TGTGCCAGCAGCGCCAGGCCCCGGGGGGTGGGAACAGATACGCAGTATTTT	CASSARPRGVGTDTQYF
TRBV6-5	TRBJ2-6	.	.	TGTGCCACCCACCCATCGGGGGCCAACGTCCTGACTTTC	CATHPSGANVLTF
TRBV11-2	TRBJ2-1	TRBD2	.	TGTGCCAGCAGCCCTTTCGCCCGGGGGGTCAATGAGCAGTTCTTC	CASSPFARGVNEQFF
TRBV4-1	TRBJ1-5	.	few	TGCGCCAGCAGCCAAGACGGAAGGGCAGGGGCTCAGCCCCAGCATTTT	CASSQDGRAGAQPQHF
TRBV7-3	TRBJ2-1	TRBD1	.	TGTGCCAGCAGCTCGGGACAGGAATTGGGCAATGAGCAGTTCTTC	CASSSGQELGNEQFF
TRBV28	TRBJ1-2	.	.	TGTGCCAGCAGTTCCCCTAGGAGGTCGGGCTACACCTTC	CASSSPRRSGYTF
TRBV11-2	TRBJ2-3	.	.	TGTGCCAGCAGCTTAGGACGGGGCACAGATACGCAGTATTTT	CASSLGRGTDTQYF
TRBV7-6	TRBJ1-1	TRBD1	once	TGTGCCAGCAGCTATGGGACAGCTAGGAACACTGAAGCTTTCTTT	CASSYGTARNTEAFF
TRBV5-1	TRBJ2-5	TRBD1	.	TGCGCCAGCAGTACTGGGACAGGGTTAGGAGAGACCCAGTACTTC	CASSTGTGLGETQYF
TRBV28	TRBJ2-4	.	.	TGTGCCAGCAGGGGGGTTGGCCTAGCCAAAAACATTCAGTACTTC	CASRGVGLAKNIQYF
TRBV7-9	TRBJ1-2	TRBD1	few	TGTGCCAGCAGCTTACCCCGGACAGGGATCTATGGCTACACCTTC	CASSLPRTGIYGYTF
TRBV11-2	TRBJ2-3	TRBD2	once	TGTGCCAGCAGCTCACCCACGATCTGGACTAGCGGGAGCCCAGATACGCAGTATTTT	CASSSPTIWTSGSPDTQYF
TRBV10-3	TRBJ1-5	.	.	TGTGCCATCAGTGATCCGACGGGAAATCAGCCCCAGCATTTT	CAISDPTGNQPQHF
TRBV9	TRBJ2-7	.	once	TGTGCCAGCAGTCCATTGGGAAGTTACCACGAGCAGTACTTC	CASSPLGSYHEQYF
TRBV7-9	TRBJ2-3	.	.	TGTGCCAGCAGCTTAGAACGGTTAGCAGACAGCACAGATACGCAGTATTTT	CASSLERLADSTDTQYF
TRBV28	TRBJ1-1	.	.	TGTGCCAGCAGTTTATGGATGGACAACACTGAAGCTTTCTTT	CASSLWMDNTEAFF
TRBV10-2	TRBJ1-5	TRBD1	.	TGCGCCAGCAGACCGGGACAGGGGGGCAATCAGCCCCAGCATTTT	CASRPGQGGNQPQHF
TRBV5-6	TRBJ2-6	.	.	TGTGCCAGCAGCTTGGGAGGCTCTGGGGCCAACGTCCTGACTTTC	CASSLGGSGANVLTF
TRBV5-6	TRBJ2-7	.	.	TGTGCCAGCAGCTTGTTCAACGAGCAGTACTTC	CASSLFNEQYF